This TCR beta chain is from a study of OX40 agonist ivuxolimab in advanced cancers. The CDR3 is 14 amino acids. J lost 8 bases, V lost 0 bases, and 5 bases had no gene match. Germline lookup yields CDR1 SGHRS and CDR2 YFSETQ. Only in-frame clones appear in the TCRdb table, and some are missing; sequencing was by immunoSEQ multiplex PCR. The sample carries roughly 60,000 clones, about 89% recorded once. Sample: CD4+ or CD8+ T cells sorted from blood, taken in a trial of the OX40 agonist ivuxolimab. The chain uses TRBV5-1 and TRBJ2-1; 7 bases map to TRBD1. The TCR originated in an adult with an advanced solid tumor such as melanoma, head and neck, liver or kidney cancer. The CDR3 nucleotides are TGCGCCAGCAGCTTGGAGGGGGCTCTAGATGAGCAGTTCTTC. This sequence encodes CASSLEGALDEQFF.